Presented here are 14 T cell receptor beta chains from one specimen sequenced in a study of T cells in localized non-small cell lung cancer. This table comes from immunoSEQ multiplex PCR, and its TCRdb copy is limited to in-frame clones, with some not included. The profile covers some 80,000 clones, with around four fifths appearing a single time and under 3.5% taken by the ten largest. The sequences come from peripheral blood, collected before any cancer treatment. The receptors here all came from a man aged 40 to 69 with stage I lung adenocarcinoma.

The chain has TRBV6-5 and TRBJ1-4; D perhaps matches TRBD1 (5 bases). The germline V and J ends were trimmed by 6 bases and 4 bases, with 6 bases remaining between them. The CDR3 runs 12 residues. The germline gives CDR1 MNHEY, CDR2 SVGAGI. CDR3 coding DNA: TGTGCCAGCAGGGGGGATAATGAAAAACTGTTTTTT. This codes for CASRGDNEKLFF.

The V and J genes are TRBV2 and TRBJ1-2, with unresolved D. Trimming removed 3 bases at V and 5 bases at J, with 13 bases between. Germline CDR1 reads SNHLY; CDR2 reads FYNNEI. The CDR3 sequence is 14 residues long. CDR3 region: CASSERANYYGYTF. In nucleotides, the CDR3 is TGTGCCAGCAGTGAGAGGGCAAACTATTATGGCTACACCTTC.

This sequence joins TRBV19 and TRBJ1-4, with 8 positions matching TRBD1. CDR1 and CDR2 (germline): LNHDA, SQIVND (reference sequence). CDR3 length equals 16 residues. V was clipped by 4 bases and J by 5 bases; unmatched bases: 9. The chain's CDR3 is CASSNVGQGVNEKLFF. Here the CDR3 DNA reads TGTGCCAGTAGTAATGTCGGACAGGGCGTAAATGAAAAACTGTTTTTT. Using reference TRBV19 and TRBJ1-4 for the parts outside the CDR3, the full variable domain is DGGITQSPKYLFRKEGQNVTLSCEQNLNHDAMYWYRQDPGQGLRLIYYSQIVNDFQKGDIAEGYSVSREKKESFPLTVTSAQKNPTAFYLCASSNVGQGVNEKLFFGSGTQLSVL.

This clone is a singleton in its sample. This chain joins TRBV6-6 and TRBJ2-5, with 9 nucleotides matching TRBD2. The germline V gene has CDR1 MNHNY and CDR2 SVGAGI (reference sequence). With V trimmed by 5 bases and J by 5 bases, 9 bases remained unmatched. The CDR3 sequence is 15 residues long. The CDR3 sequence: CASSGVAGGEETQYF. CDR3 nucleotide sequence: TGTGCCAGCAGTGGGGTCGCGGGGGGGGAGGAGACCCAGTACTTC.

The chain joins TRBV27 to TRBJ1-2; D is possibly TRBD1 (6 bases). The V gene's germline CDR1 is MNHEY and CDR2 SMNVEV (reference sequence). Trimming pared 5 bases from V and 2 bases from J, leaving 12 bases between. The CDR3 is 14 amino acids. The CDR3 spells CASSRTAGNYGYTF. The CDR3 DNA is TGTGCCAGCAGTCGGACAGCCGGCAACTATGGCTACACCTTC.

This rearrangement joins TRBV27 to TRBJ2-7; D is undetermined. Germline assignment: CDR1 MNHEY and CDR2 SMNVEV (reference sequence). With 6 bases removed from V and 2 bases from J, the gap between germline ends came to 11 bases. The CDR3 has 13 residues. The CDR3 here is CASSPLEAYEQYF. The CDR3 coding sequence is TGTGCCAGCAGCCCTCTCGAGGCCTACGAGCAGTACTTC.

The chain has TRBV28 and TRBJ2-1; 8 bases are shared with TRBD2. There are 15 residues in the CDR3. The V gene's germline CDR1 is MDHEN and CDR2 SYDVKM. V dropped 5 bases and J dropped 4; count of bases not matched to a gene: 7. Here the CDR3 reads CASSNSGRVYNEQFF. CDR3 DNA: TGTGCCAGCAGTAACAGCGGGAGAGTTTACAATGAGCAGTTCTTC.

The V gene is TRBV4-2, the J gene TRBJ1-3; D is unresolved. There are 16 residues in the CDR3. Germline CDR1 reads LGHNA; CDR2 reads YNFKEQ. Trimming stripped 4 bases from V and 0 bases from J, with 13 bases between. CDR3 DNA sequence: TGTGCCAGCAGCCCCGGACCTACGGGCTCTGGAAACACCATATATTTT. It codes for CASSPGPTGSGNTIYF.

This chain uses TRBV27 with TRBJ1-5; D uncertain. Trimming cost V 4 bases and J 5 bases, with 9 bases left between them. The CDR3 contains 13 residues. CDR1 is MNHEY, CDR2 SMNVEV, per germline (reference sequence). The CDR3 protein is CASSSSAYQPQHF. Here the CDR3 DNA reads TGTGCCAGCAGTTCCTCCGCCTATCAGCCCCAGCATTTT.

CDR3 sequence reads: CASSLSPSSYEQYF. DNA for the CDR3: TGTGCCAGCAGCTTAAGTCCGAGCTCCTACGAGCAGTACTTC. V and J are TRBV7-6 and TRBJ2-7; the D is unclear. Germline CDR1 SGHVS, CDR2 FNYEAQ. The V end lost 2 bases, the J end lost 0 bases, and 8 bases lay between the germline ends. There are 14 residues in the CDR3.

The rearrangement uses TRBV27 and TRBJ2-1, with TRBD2 matching over 9 bases. The CDR3 runs 15 residues. After removal of 3 bases from V and 2 bases from J, the junction contained 2 bases not matched to a gene. CDR1 and CDR2 (germline): MNHEY, SMNVEV (reference sequence). This CDR3 is CASSFSGSPYNEQFF. As DNA, the CDR3 is TGTGCCAGCAGTTTTAGCGGGAGTCCCTACAATGAGCAGTTCTTC.

This clone was found a few times. J is TRBJ2-7 and V is TRBV7-6; TRBD2 might be the D (5 bases). The CDR3 runs to 15 residues. V was trimmed by 6 bases and J by 0 bases, leaving 15 bases between them. CDR1 and CDR2 from the germline V gene are SGHVS and FNYEAQ. This CDR3 is CASSPSDGISYEQYF. CDR3 coding DNA: TGTGCCAGCAGTCCTTCGGACGGGATCTCCTACGAGCAGTACTTC.

The rearrangement links TRBV7-9 to TRBJ1-2; D is uncertain. The CDR3 totals 13 residues. Germline values: CDR1 SEHNR, CDR2 FQNEAQ (reference sequence). V shed 2 bases and J shed 2 bases, with 6 bases lying between them. CDR3 sequence: CASSLLTNYGYTF. The CDR3 bases are TGTGCCAGCAGCTTACTCACCAACTATGGCTACACCTTC.

V and J are TRBV19 and TRBJ2-2, with 12 nucleotides matching TRBD2. This CDR3 has 15 residues. V shed 6 bases and J 5 bases; nucleotides not matched to a gene: 4. From germline, CDR1 is LNHDA and CDR2 SQIVND (reference sequence). The CDR3 DNA sequence: TGTGCCAGTAGCCTAGCGGGGGGGCCTACCGGGGAGCTGTTTTTT. It codes for CASSLAGGPTGELFF.